The 19 T cell receptor beta chains below were found in one sample sequenced in a study of blood T cell repertoires in COVID-19. Data came from immunoSEQ multiplex PCR; TCRdb stores just in-frame clones and leaves some out. This table has about 46,000 clones, 70% to 90% appearing once. The sequencing input was peripheral blood. The source is a woman aged 80 or over with COVID-19, enrolled during active disease.

The count of this clone is one. V and J are TRBV19 and TRBJ2-1; the match to TRBD1 covers 9 bases. After removal of 3 bases from V and 2 bases from J, the junction contained 5 bases not matched to a gene. The CDR3 contains 16 residues. Germline V lookup: CDR1 LNHDA, CDR2 SQIVND (reference sequence). CDR3 DNA: TGTGCCAGTAGTATCGGGACAGGGCTAACCTACAATGAGCAGTTCTTC. It specifies CASSIGTGLTYNEQFF.

The V gene is TRBV19, the J gene TRBJ1-2; D unclear. This CDR3 is built from 11 residues. Trimming removed 1 base at V and 8 bases at J, with 5 bases between. CDR1 and CDR2 from the germline V gene are LNHDA and SQIVND (reference sequence). CDR3 amino acids: CASSIGGGYTF. The CDR3 nucleotides are TGTGCCAGTAGTATAGGAGGGGGCTACACCTTC. Full variable domain (rest looked up from reference TRBV19 and TRBJ1-2): DGGITQSPKYLFRKEGQNVTLSCEQNLNHDAMYWYRQDPGQGLRLIYYSQIVNDFQKGDIAEGYSVSREKKESFPLTVTSAQKNPTAFYLCASSIGGGYTFGSGTRLTVV.

This chain links TRBV19 with TRBJ2-7; no clear D gene. The CDR3 sequence is 15 residues long. Germline CDR1 reads LNHDA; CDR2 reads SQIVND (reference sequence). Trimming stripped 4 bases from V and 6 bases from J, with 19 bases between. CDR3 loop: CASSKELSKHTEQYF. The CDR3 DNA is TGTGCCAGTAGTAAAGAACTATCCAAACATACCGAGCAGTACTTC.

The CDR3 DNA follows: TGTGCCAGCAGCTTTAGCGGGGGGCAGACCTACGAGCAGTACTTC. Protein: CASSFSGGQTYEQYF. This rearrangement joins TRBV7-2 to TRBJ2-7; TRBD2 aligns across 10 bases. V gave up 3 bases and J gave up 2 bases; unmatched junction bases: 4. From germline, CDR1 is SGHTA and CDR2 FQGNSA. The CDR3 sequence is 15 residues long.

The chain carries TRBV19 and TRBJ2-1, with a tentative D call TRBD2 (5 bases). The CDR3 totals 17 residues. Trimming pared 0 bases from V and 5 bases from J, leaving 17 bases between. Germline V gene sequence: CDR1 LNHDA, CDR2 SQIVND (reference sequence). CDR3 protein: CASSIEGARLAHNEQFF. The CDR3 region has the DNA TGTGCCAGTAGTATAGAAGGTGCGCGGCTAGCCCACAATGAGCAGTTCTTC. Drawing the rest from reference TRBV19 and TRBJ2-1, the complete variable domain is DGGITQSPKYLFRKEGQNVTLSCEQNLNHDAMYWYRQDPGQGLRLIYYSQIVNDFQKGDIAEGYSVSREKKESFPLTVTSAQKNPTAFYLCASSIEGARLAHNEQFFGPGTRLTVL.

This chain connects TRBV28 to TRBJ1-1, with TRBD1 matching over 8 bases. Germline trimming cut 9 bases from V and 2 bases from J; bases unmatched to any gene: 14. The CDR3 has 16 residues. Germline V CDR1 and CDR2: MDHEN, SYDVKM. CDR3 sequence reads: CASLNRGAVINTEAFF. CDR3 sequence (DNA): TGTGCCAGTCTGAACAGGGGGGCCGTTATTAACACTGAAGCTTTCTTT.

The genes are TRBV6-2 or TRBV6-3 and TRBJ1-3; no definite D call. CDR1 is MNHEY, CDR2 SVGEGT, per germline. This CDR3 is 14 amino acids long. The V end lost 2 bases, the J end lost 4 bases, and 9 bases lay between the germline ends. DNA of the CDR3: TGTGCCAGCAGTTACAAGGGAGGAGGAAACACCATATATTTT. The encoded protein is CASSYKGGGNTIYF.

V gene TRBV6-2 or TRBV6-3 combines with J gene TRBJ2-1; 8 bases match TRBD2. Germline CDR1 MNHEY, CDR2 SVGEGT. Trimming at V came to 0 bases and at J to 6 bases, leaving 7 bases not matched to a gene. This CDR3 has 16 residues. The CDR3 loop reads CASSYSVTSVPNEQFF. For the CDR3, the DNA is TGTGCCAGCAGTTACTCCGTGACTAGCGTCCCCAATGAGCAGTTCTTC.

This clone was seen once. The V and J genes are TRBV3-1 (or the pseudogene TRBV3-2) and TRBJ2-2; possible D gene TRBD1, 5 bases. Germline CDR1 LGHDT, CDR2 YNNKEL (reference sequence). The CDR3 length is 21 residues. Trimming removed 3 bases at V and 3 bases at J, with 29 bases between. DNA for the CDR3: TGTGCCAGCAGCCATGCCCGTCAGGGCCTGCGAGGTCGGGTGCACACCGGGGAGCTGTTTTTT. Translation: CASSHARQGLRGRVHTGELFF.

V and J are TRBV4-1 and TRBJ2-7, with TRBD1 identical over 9 bases. Germline-derived CDR1 and CDR2 are MGHRA and YSYEKL. The CDR3 length is 17 residues. V was pared by 4 bases and J by 0 bases, with 10 bases of the junction left unmatched. CDR3 loop: CASSRGDREFSSYEQYF. The CDR3 coding sequence is TGCGCCAGCAGCCGGGGGGACAGGGAATTTTCCTCCTACGAGCAGTACTTC.

The chain uses TRBV10-3 and TRBJ1-5; tentative D call: TRBD1 (5 bases). The CDR3 has 15 residues. V was clipped by 0 bases and J by 6 bases, with 12 bases between them. CDR1 and CDR2 from the germline V gene are ENHRY and SYGVKD. CDR3 coding DNA: TGTGCCATCAGTGAGTCGTGGGGGGGTGGTCAGCCCCAGCATTTT. Amino acids: CAISESWGGGQPQHF.

The chain is built from TRBV5-1 and TRBJ1-3; D is ambiguous. V shed 5 bases and J shed 2 bases, with 17 bases lying between them. The CDR3 covers 16 residues. Germline V CDR1 and CDR2: SGHRS, YFSETQ. In DNA, the CDR3 is TGCGCCAGCAGGAGGACCCCCGGAGGTACTGGAAACACCATATATTTT. It codes for CASRRTPGGTGNTIYF.

This chain connects TRBV6-2 or TRBV6-3 to TRBJ1-5; 8 bases agree with TRBD1. This CDR3 comprises 18 residues. Germline CDR1 MNHEY, CDR2 SVGEGT. Trimming at V came to 6 bases and at J to 3 bases, leaving 16 bases not matched to a gene. The CDR3 loop is CASSKFFNRDRNNQPQHF. CDR3 DNA: TGTGCCAGCAGCAAATTTTTTAACCGGGACAGGAACAATCAGCCCCAGCATTTT.

The chain couples TRBV18 to TRBJ2-7, with 11 bases aligning to TRBD1. CDR3 length equals 16 residues. Trimming removed 3 bases from V and 6 bases from J; junction bases left unmatched: 10. Germline V gives CDR1 KGHSH, CDR2 LQKENI. The CDR3 reads CASSPFQGQGAGEQYF. In DNA form, the CDR3 reads TGTGCCAGCTCACCTTTTCAAGGACAGGGGGCCGGCGAGCAGTACTTC.

This clone has more than one count but fewer than ten. The chain recombines TRBV18 with TRBJ2-7, with 7 bases aligning to TRBD2. The CDR3 sequence is 11 residues long. Trimming cost V 9 bases and J 9 bases; bases outside gene matches: 8. The V gene's germline CDR1 is KGHSH and CDR2 LQKENI. As DNA, the CDR3 is TGTGCCAGTCGCGAGACGGGAGGGCAGTACTTC. Its translation: CASRETGGQYF.

This chain connects TRBV6-2 or TRBV6-3 to TRBJ2-1; the D gene is possibly TRBD2 (6 bases). Germline CDR1 reads MNHEY; CDR2 reads SVGEGT. This CDR3 region has 15 residues. V shed 2 bases and J shed 4 bases, with 12 bases lying between them. The CDR3 region has the DNA TGTGCCAGCAGTTACCCCCACGCGGGGTACAATGAGCAGTTCTTC. It encodes CASSYPHAGYNEQFF.

This clone has just one count. The rearrangement links TRBV5-6 to TRBJ1-5; TRBD1 is a possible D gene (6 bases). Germline V CDR1 and CDR2: SGHDT, YYEEEE. This CDR3 spans 16 amino acids. Trimming took 1 base from V and 2 from J, leaving 13 bases between them. CDR3 coding DNA: TGTGCCAGCAGCTTGCTTACCAGGGGTCGCAATCAGCCCCAGCATTTT. Translating gives CASSLLTRGRNQPQHF.

CDR3 in DNA: TGTGCCAGCAGTTTACCAGGGGCCCCCTACGAGCAGTACTTC. It codes for CASSLPGAPYEQYF. The chain links TRBV28 to TRBJ2-7; D may be TRBD1 (6 bases). Between the trimmed V and J ends, which lost 2 bases and 2 bases, there was a span of 10 bases. The CDR3 runs 14 residues. Germline CDR1 and CDR2: MDHEN and SYDVKM.

The chain uses TRBV6-6 and TRBJ2-2, with 8 nucleotides matching TRBD1. Unmatched junction bases numbered 0, after V lost 8 bases and J lost 1 base. The V gene's germline CDR1 is MNHNY and CDR2 SVGAGI (reference sequence). The CDR3 extends over 13 amino acids. The CDR3 nucleotides are TGTGCCAGCGGACAGGGGAACACCGGGGAGCTGTTTTTT. Encoded protein: CASGQGNTGELFF.